What follows describes a single T cell receptor (beta chain). The record originates from a study of cytomegalovirus exposure and HLA in healthy donors. PCR was performed using 60 Vbeta and 13 Jbeta primers. The data were produced by immunoSEQ multiplex PCR, yet TCRdb's version contains in-frame clones alone and is incomplete. The sample has some 120,000 clones, 17% seen once; the top ten hold 2.5% to 3%. Germline CDR1 reads LNHDA; CDR2 reads SQIVND (reference sequence). Trimming cost V 9 bases and J 4 bases; bases outside gene matches: 6. The CDR3 sequence is 13 residues long. V usage is TRBV19 and J usage is TRBJ1-2; TRBD1 matches 9 bases. Sequencing was done on a sample of PBMCs. This receptor was identified in a female donor in good health and CMV-seropositive. The CDR3 sequence is CASTKDRGYGYTF. The CDR3 DNA follows: TGTGCCAGCACTAAGGACAGGGGCTATGGCTACACCTTC.